This entry features one T cell receptor beta chain sequence. Its antigen is as yet unknown. The data stem from a study of graft-versus-host responses after intestinal transplantation. This table comes from immunoSEQ multiplex PCR, and its TCRdb copy is limited to in-frame clones, with some not included. The data contain tens of thousands of clones, 84% of them seen just once; the ten biggest clones take up about 0.4%. Overall study findings and caveats: Recipient marrow harbored GvH clones, some of which surfaced first in ileum or blood.

This sequence originates from a human donor who was the organ donor for an intestinal transplant. Source: unstimulated CD4+ T cells sorted from spleen or lymph node cells, taken before transplant.

CDR3 residues: CAISESMAGYYGYTF. The CDR3 region has the DNA TGTGCCATCAGTGAGTCGATGGCAGGATACTATGGCTACACCTTC. The chain links TRBV10-3 to TRBJ1-2, with unresolved D. CDR1 is ENHRY, CDR2 SYGVKD, per germline. The ends were cut back, 0 bases at V and 3 bases at J, with 11 bases in the middle. The CDR3 is made up of 15 amino acids.